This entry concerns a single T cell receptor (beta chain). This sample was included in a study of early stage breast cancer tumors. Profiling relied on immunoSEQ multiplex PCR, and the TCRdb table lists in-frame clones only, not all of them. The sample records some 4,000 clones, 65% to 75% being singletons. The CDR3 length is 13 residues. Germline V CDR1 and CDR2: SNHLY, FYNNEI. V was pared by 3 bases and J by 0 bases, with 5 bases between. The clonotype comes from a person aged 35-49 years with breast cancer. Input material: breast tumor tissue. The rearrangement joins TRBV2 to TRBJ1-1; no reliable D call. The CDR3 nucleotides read TGTGCCAGCAGTGACGGGATGAACACTGAAGCTTTCTTT. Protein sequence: CASSDGMNTEAFF.